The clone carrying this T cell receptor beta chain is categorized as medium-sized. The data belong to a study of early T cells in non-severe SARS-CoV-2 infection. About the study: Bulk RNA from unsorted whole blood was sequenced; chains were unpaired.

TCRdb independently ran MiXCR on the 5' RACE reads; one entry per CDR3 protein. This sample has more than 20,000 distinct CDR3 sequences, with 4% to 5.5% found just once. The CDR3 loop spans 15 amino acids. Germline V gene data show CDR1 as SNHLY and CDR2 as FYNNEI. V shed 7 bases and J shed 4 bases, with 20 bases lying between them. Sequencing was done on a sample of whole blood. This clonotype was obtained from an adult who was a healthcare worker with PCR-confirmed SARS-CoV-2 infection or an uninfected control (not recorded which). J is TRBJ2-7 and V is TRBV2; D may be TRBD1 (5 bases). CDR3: CASKAGNGWVYEQYF. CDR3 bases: TGTGCCAGCAAGGCAGGGAATGGATGGGTTTACGAGCAGTACTTC.